This TCR beta chain was observed in a study of blood T cells in healthy people across ages. Using a J-beta primer mix together with a sample-barcoded 5' primer, a second PCR was run for about 6 to 12 cycles. MiXCR, applied by TCRdb to the 5' RACE reads, yields one record per CDR3 protein. The table shows roughly 720,000 distinct CDR3 sequences, with 53% occurring only once. The CDR3 spans 12 residues. The V end was cut by 0 bases, the J end by 14 bases, with 14 bases between. Germline V gives CDR1 DFQATT, CDR2 SNEGSKA (reference sequence). This sequence originates from a man aged 80 or over in good health. The rearrangement uses TRBV20-1 and TRBJ2-4; D uncertain. The sequencing input was blood. The CDR3 region is CSARDGGRVKYF. The CDR3 bases are TGCAGTGCTAGAGATGGCGGCAGAGTGAAGTACTTC.